This T cell receptor (beta chain) was identified during a study of blood T cell repertoires in COVID-19. This clone was picked up a small number of times. The V gene's germline CDR1 is SGHTA and CDR2 FQGTGA. Unmatched junction bases numbered 5, after V lost 3 bases and J lost 8 bases. The CDR3 runs 15 residues. Assay used: immunoSEQ multiplex PCR; TCRdb lists only in-frame clones, some missing. The sample lists approximately 60,000 clones, about three quarters seen once, with 45% to 65% in the top ten. The sequence came from a woman older than 75 with acute or convalescent COVID-19. The V gene is TRBV7-3, the J gene TRBJ2-1, with 12 bases lining up with TRBD1. Sequenced input: peripheral blood. The chain's CDR3 is CASSLGTGGRYEQFF. CDR3 nucleotides: TGTGCCAGCAGCTTGGGGACAGGGGGCAGGTATGAGCAGTTCTTC.